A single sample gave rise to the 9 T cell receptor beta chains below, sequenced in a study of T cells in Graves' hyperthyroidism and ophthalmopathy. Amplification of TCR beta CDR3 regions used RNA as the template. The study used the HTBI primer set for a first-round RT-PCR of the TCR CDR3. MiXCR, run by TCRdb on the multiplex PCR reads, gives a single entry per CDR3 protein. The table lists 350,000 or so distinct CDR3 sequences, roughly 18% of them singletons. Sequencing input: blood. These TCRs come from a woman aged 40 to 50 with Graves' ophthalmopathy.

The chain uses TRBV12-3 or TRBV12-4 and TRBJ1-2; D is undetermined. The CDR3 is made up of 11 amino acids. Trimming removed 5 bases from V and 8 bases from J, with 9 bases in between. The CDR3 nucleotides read TGTGCCAGCAGTGAAACGGTGGGCTACACCTTC. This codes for CASSETVGYTF.

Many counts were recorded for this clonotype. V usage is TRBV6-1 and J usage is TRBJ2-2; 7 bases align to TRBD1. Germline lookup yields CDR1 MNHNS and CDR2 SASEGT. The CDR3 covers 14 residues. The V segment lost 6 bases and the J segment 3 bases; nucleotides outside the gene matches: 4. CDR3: CASSQGQHTGELFF. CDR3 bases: TGTGCCAGCAGCCAGGGACAGCACACCGGGGAGCTGTTTTTT.

CDR3 in DNA: TGTGCCAGCAGTTTAAGGCTAGTCGGGGAGCTGTTTTTT. Protein: CASSLRLVGELFF. The rearrangement uses TRBV12-3 or TRBV12-4 and TRBJ2-2; D remains ambiguous. This CDR3 contains 13 residues. Trimming removed 2 bases from V and 7 bases from J, with 8 bases in between.

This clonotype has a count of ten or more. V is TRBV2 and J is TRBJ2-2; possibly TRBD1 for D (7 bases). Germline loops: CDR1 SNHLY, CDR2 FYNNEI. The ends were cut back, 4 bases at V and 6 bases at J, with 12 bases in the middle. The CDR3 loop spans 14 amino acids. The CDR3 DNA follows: TGTGCCAGCAGTGTTATCAGGGGGGCCGGGGAGCTGTTTTTT. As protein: CASSVIRGAGELFF.

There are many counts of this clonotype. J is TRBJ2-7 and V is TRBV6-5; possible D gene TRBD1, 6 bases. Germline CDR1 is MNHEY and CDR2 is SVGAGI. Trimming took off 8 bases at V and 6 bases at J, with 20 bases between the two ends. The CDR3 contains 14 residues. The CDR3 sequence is CASSRWGQPLEQYF. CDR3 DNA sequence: TGTGCCAGCTCCCGGTGGGGGCAACCCCTCGAGCAGTACTTC.

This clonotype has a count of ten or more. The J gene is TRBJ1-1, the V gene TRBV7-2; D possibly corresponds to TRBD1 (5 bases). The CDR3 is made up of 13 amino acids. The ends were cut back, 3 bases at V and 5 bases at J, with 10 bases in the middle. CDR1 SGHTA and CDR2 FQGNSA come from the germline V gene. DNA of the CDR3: TGTGCCAGCAGCTTCAGCAGGGATACTGAAGCTTTCTTT. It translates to CASSFSRDTEAFF.

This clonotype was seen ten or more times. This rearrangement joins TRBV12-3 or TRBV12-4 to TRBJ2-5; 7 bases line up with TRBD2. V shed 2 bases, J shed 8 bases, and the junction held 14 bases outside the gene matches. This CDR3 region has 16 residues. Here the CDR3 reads CASSLWEGGRFGTQYF. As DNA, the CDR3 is TGTGCCAGCAGTTTATGGGAGGGAGGGCGTTTTGGAACCCAGTACTTC.

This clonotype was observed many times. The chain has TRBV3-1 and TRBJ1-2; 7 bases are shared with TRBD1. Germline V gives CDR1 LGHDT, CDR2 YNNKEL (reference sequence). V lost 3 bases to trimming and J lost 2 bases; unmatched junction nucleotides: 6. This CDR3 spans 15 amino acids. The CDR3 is CASSQHGTANYGYTF. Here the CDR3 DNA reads TGTGCCAGCAGCCAGCACGGGACAGCAAACTATGGCTACACCTTC. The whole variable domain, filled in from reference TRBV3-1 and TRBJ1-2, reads DTAVSQTPKYLVTQMGNDKSIKCEQNLGHDTMYWYKQDSKKFLKIMFSYNNKELIINETVPNRFSPKSPDKAHLNLHINSLELGDSAVYFCASSQHGTANYGYTFGSGTRLTVV.

The CDR3 nucleotides read TGTGCCAGCAGTTCCCCGATAGGGGCTAGCGGGAGCTCCTACGAGCAGTACTTC. Translating gives CASSSPIGASGSSYEQYF. The chain combines TRBV28 with TRBJ2-7; 10 nucleotides align to TRBD2. The CDR3 runs to 18 residues. J gave up 0 bases and V 4 bases, and 12 bases lay outside the gene matches. Germline V gene sequence: CDR1 MDHEN, CDR2 SYDVKM. Full variable domain (outside the CDR3, taken from reference TRBV28 and TRBJ2-7): DVKVTQSSRYLVKRTGEKVFLECVQDMDHENMFWYRQDPGLGLRLIYFSYDVKMKEKGDIPEGYSVSREKKERFSLILESASTNQTSMYLCASSSPIGASGSSYEQYFGPGTRLTVT.